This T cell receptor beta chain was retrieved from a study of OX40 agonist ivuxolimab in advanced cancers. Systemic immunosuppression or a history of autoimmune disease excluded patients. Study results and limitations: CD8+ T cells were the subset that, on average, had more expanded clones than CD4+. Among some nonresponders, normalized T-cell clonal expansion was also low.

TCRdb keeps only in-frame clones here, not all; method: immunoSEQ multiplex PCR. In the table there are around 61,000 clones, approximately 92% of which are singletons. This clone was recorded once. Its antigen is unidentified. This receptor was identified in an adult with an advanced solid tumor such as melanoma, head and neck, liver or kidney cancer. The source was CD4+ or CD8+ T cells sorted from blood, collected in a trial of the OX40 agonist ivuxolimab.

CDR3 DNA: TGTGCCAGCAGCTTGGCATGGGGGACGGGCACTGAAGCTTTCTTT. Translated: CASSLAWGTGTEAFF. This chain links TRBV5-4 with TRBJ1-1; possibly TRBD1 for D (5 bases). The CDR3 runs 15 residues. Trimming cost V 0 bases and J 4 bases, with 13 bases left between them. From germline, CDR1 is SGHNT and CDR2 YYREEE (reference sequence).